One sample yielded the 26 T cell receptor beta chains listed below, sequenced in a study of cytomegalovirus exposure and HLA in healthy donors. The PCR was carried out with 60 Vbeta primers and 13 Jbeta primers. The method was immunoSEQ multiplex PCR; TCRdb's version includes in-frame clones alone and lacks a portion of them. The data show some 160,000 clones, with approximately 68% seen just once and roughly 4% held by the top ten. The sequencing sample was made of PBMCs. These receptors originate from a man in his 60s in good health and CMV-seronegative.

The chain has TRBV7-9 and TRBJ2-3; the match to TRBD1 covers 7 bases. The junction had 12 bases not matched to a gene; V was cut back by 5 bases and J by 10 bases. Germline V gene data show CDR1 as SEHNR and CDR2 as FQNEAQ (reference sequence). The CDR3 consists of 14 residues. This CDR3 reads CASSIPGQTDSQYF. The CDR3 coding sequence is TGTGCCAGCAGCATACCGGGACAGACAGACTCGCAGTATTTT. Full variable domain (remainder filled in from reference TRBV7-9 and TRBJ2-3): DTGVSQNPRHKITKRGQNVTFRCDPISEHNRLYWYRQTLGQGPEFLTYFQNEAQLEKSRLLSDRFSAERPKGSFSTLEIQRTEQGDSAMYLCASSIPGQTDSQYFGPGTRLTVL.

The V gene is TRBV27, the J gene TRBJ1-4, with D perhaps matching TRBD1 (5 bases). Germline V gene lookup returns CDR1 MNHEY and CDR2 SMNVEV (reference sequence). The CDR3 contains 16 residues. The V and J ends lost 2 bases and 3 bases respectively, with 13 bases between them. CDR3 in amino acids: CASSLGGDASNEKLFF. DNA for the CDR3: TGTGCCAGCAGTTTAGGGGGGGACGCATCTAATGAAAAACTGTTTTTT.

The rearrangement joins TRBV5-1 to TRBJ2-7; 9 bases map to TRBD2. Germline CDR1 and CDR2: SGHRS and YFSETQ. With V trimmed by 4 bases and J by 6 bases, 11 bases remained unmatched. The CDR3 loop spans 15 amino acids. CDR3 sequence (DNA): TGCGCCAGCAGCGCATTAGGGCGGGAGGGTGGCGAGCAGTACTTC. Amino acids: CASSALGREGGEQYF.

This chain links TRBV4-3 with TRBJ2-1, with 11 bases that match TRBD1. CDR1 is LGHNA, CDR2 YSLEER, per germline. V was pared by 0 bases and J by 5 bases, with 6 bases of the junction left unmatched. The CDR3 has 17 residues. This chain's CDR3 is CASSQELGQGAHNEQFF. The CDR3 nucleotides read TGCGCCAGCAGCCAAGAATTAGGACAGGGGGCCCACAATGAGCAGTTCTTC.

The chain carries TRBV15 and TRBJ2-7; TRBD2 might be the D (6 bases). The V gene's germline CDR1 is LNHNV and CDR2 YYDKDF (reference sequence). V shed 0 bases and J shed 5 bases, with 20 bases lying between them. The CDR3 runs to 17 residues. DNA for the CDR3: TGTGCCACCAGCAGAGATACCCCCCCCGGAGGGTTGGACGAGCAGTACTTC. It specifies CATSRDTPPGGLDEQYF.

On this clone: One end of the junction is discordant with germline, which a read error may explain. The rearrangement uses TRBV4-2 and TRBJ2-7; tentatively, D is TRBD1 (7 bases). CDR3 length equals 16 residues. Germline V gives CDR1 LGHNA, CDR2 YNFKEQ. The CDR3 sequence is CASSKEIQGRGDEQYF. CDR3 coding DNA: TGTGCCAGCAGCAAAGAGATCCAGGGCAGGGGGGACGAGCAGTACTTC.

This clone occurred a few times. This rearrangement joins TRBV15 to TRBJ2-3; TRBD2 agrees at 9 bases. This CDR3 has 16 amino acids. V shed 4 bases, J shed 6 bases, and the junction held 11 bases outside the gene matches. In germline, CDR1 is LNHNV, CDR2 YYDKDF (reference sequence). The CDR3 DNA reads TGTGCCACCAGCAACCCTCCTAGCGGGAACGACGATACGCAGTATTTT. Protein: CATSNPPSGNDDTQYF.

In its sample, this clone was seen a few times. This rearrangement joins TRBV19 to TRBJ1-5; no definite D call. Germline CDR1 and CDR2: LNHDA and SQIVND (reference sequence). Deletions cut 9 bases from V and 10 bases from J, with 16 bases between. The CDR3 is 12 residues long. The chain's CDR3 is CASSGRTIPQHF. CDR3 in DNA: TGTGCCAGCAGCGGGAGGACGATCCCCCAGCATTTT.

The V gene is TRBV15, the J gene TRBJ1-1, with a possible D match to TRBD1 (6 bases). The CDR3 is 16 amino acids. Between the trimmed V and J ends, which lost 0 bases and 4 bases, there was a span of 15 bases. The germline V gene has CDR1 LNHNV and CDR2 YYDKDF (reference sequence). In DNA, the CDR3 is TGTGCCACCAGCAGAGATATTGGGGGCGGGGGCACTGAAGCTTTCTTT. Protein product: CATSRDIGGGGTEAFF.

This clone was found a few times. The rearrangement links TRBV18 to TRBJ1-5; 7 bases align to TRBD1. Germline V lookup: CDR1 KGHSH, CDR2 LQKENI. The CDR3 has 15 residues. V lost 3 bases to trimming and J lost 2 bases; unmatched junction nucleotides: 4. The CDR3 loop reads CASSPRQGGNQPQHF. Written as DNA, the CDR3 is TGTGCCAGCTCACCGAGACAGGGAGGCAATCAGCCCCAGCATTTT.

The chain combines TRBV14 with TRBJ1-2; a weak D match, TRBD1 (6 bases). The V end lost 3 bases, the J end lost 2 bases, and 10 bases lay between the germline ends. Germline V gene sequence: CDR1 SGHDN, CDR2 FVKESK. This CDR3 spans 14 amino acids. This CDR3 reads CASSHLGTNYGYTF. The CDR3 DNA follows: TGTGCCAGCAGCCATCTAGGGACAAACTATGGCTACACCTTC.

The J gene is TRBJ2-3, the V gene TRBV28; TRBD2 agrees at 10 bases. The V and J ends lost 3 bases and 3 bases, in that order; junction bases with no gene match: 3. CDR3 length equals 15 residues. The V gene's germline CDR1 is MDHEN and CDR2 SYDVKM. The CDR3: CASSFPAGGTDTQYF. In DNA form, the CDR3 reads TGTGCCAGCAGTTTCCCAGCGGGAGGGACAGATACGCAGTATTTT.

The CDR3 nucleotides are TGCGCCAGCAGCTTGACAGGGAGCAATGAGCAGTTCTTC. It is translated as CASSLTGSNEQFF. V usage is TRBV5-1 and J usage is TRBJ2-1, with TRBD1 as a possible D gene (6 bases). Germline V gene data show CDR1 as SGHRS and CDR2 as YFSETQ. Trimming shortened V by 1 base and J by 6 bases, and 8 bases separated the two germline ends. The CDR3 runs 13 residues.

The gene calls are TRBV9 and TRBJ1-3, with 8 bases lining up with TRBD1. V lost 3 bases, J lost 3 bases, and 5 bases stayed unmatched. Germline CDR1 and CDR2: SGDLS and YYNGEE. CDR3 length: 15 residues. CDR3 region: CASSEQGAGGNTIYF. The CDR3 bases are TGTGCCAGCAGCGAGCAGGGGGCAGGTGGAAACACCATATATTTT.

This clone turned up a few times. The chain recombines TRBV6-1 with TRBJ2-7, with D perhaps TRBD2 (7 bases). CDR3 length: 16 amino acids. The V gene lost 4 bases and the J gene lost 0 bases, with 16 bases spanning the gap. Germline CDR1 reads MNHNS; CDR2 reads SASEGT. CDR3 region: CASSGHGGPISYEQYF. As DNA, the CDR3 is TGTGCCAGCAGTGGTCACGGGGGGCCGATCTCCTACGAGCAGTACTTC.

For the CDR3, the DNA is TGTGCCAGCAGCTTAGTACAGGGGGATGACGAGCAGTACTTC. Protein product: CASSLVQGDDEQYF. This chain links TRBV7-9 with TRBJ2-7, with 8 bases identical to TRBD1. The CDR3 is 14 residues long. Germline CDR1 reads SEHNR; CDR2 reads FQNEAQ (reference sequence). J gave up 5 bases and V 1 base, and 4 bases lay outside the gene matches.

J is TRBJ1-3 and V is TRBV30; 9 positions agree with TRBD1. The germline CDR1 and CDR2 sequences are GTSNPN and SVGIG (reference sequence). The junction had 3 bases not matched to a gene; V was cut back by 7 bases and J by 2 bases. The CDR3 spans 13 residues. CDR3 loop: CAYGQGPGNTIYF. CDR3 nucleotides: TGTGCCTATGGACAGGGGCCTGGAAACACCATATATTTT. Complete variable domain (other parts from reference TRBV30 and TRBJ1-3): SQTIHQWPATLVQPVGSPLSLECTVEGTSNPNLYWYRQAAGRGLQLLFYSVGIGQISSEVPQNLSASRPQDRQFILSSKKLLLSDSGFYLCAYGQGPGNTIYFGEGSWLTVV.

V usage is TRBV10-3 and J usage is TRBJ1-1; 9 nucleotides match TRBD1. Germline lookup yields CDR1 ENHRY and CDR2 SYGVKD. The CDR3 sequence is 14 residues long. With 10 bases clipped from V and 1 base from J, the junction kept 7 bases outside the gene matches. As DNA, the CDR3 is TGTGCCACTGCGGGACAGGGCGGGAACACTGAAGCTTTCTTT. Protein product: CATAGQGGNTEAFF.

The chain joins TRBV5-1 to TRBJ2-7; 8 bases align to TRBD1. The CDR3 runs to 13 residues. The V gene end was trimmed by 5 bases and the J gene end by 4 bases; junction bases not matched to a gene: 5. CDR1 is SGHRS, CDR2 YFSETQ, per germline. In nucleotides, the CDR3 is TGCGCCAGCAGTTCGGACAGGGAGTACGAGCAGTACTTC. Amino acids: CASSSDREYEQYF.

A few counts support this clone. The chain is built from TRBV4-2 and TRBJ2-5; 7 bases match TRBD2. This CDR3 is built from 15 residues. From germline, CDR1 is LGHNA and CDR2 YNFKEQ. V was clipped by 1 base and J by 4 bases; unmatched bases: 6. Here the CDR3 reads CASSQGGERGETQYF. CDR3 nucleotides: TGTGCCAGCAGCCAAGGGGGGGAGCGGGGAGAGACCCAGTACTTC.

The CDR3 reads CASRENSAQETQYF. CDR3 in DNA: TGCGCCAGCAGGGAGAATAGCGCGCAAGAGACCCAGTACTTC. The gene calls are TRBV5-1 and TRBJ2-5; maybe TRBD2 (5 bases). V was pared by 5 bases and J by 2 bases, with 13 bases between. CDR3 length: 14 residues. CDR1 is SGHRS and CDR2 is YFSETQ in the germline V gene.

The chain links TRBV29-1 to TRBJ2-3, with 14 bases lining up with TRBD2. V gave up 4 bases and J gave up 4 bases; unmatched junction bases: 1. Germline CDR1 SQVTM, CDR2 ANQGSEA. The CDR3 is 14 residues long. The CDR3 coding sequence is TGCAGCGTTGGACTAGCGGGAGGGCCAGATACGCAGTATTTT. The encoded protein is CSVGLAGGPDTQYF.

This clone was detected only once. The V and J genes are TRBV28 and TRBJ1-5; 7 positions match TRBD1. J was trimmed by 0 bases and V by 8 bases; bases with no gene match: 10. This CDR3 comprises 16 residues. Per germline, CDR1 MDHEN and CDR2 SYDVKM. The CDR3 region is CASFSTGDYSNQPQHF. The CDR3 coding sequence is TGTGCCAGCTTCTCTACAGGGGATTATAGCAATCAGCCCCAGCATTTT. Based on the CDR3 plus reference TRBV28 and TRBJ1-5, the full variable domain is DVKVTQSSRYLVKRTGEKVFLECVQDMDHENMFWYRQDPGLGLRLIYFSYDVKMKEKGDIPEGYSVSREKKERFSLILESASTNQTSMYLCASFSTGDYSNQPQHFGDGTRLSIL.

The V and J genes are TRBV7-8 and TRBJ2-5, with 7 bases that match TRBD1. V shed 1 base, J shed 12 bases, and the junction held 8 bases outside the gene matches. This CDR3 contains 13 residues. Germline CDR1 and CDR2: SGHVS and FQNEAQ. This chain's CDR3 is CASSLGGTVQEYF. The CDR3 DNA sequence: TGTGCCAGCAGCTTAGGGGGGACAGTCCAGGAGTACTTC.

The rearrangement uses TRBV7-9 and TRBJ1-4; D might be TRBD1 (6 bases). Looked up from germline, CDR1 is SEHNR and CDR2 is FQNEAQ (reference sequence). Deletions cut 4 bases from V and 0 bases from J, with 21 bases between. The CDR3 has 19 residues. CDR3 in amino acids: CASSSSTGSLLATNEKLFF. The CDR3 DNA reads TGTGCCAGCAGCTCCTCGACAGGTTCTTTACTCGCAACTAATGAAAAACTGTTTTTT. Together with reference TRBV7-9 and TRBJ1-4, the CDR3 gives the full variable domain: DTGVSQNPRHKITKRGQNVTFRCDPISEHNRLYWYRQTLGQGPEFLTYFQNEAQLEKSRLLSDRFSAERPKGSFSTLEIQRTEQGDSAMYLCASSSSTGSLLATNEKLFFGSGTQLSVL.

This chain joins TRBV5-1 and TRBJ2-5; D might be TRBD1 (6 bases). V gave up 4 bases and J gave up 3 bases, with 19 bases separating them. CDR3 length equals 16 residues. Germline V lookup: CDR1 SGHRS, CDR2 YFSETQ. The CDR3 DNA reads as TGCGCCAGCAGCCAGGGGACCCATGGATTAAAAGAGACCCAGTACTTC. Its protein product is CASSQGTHGLKETQYF.